This T cell receptor beta chain comes out of a study of blood T cells in healthy people across ages. Study at large: T cells yielded about one barcoded beta molecule per two cells through template switching. General study points: A strong correlation was seen between TCR beta diversity and naive T cell percentage. Per million T cells, the diversity of TCR beta decreased roughly linearly as age advanced.

This clonotype came up a few times. Its antigen is not known. Primers used in a second PCR of roughly 6 to 12 cycles were a sample-barcoded 5' primer and a J-beta primer mix. TCRdb re-analysed the 5' RACE reads in MiXCR, keeping a single row per CDR3 protein. The table has 800,000 or so distinct CDR3 sequences, about 47% seen once. This CDR3 comprises 13 residues. Trimming pared 1 base from V and 4 bases from J, leaving 4 bases between. Germline CDR1 is SGHAT and CDR2 is FQNNGV. Per-sample PBMC isolation yielded at least 6.5 million cells. The source material was blood. The chain links TRBV11-2 to TRBJ2-2; D call uncertain. This sequence was found in a man aged 80 or over in good health. The CDR3 loop is CASSLASTGELFF. In DNA, the CDR3 is TGTGCCAGCAGCTTAGCGTCCACCGGGGAGCTGTTTTTT. The variable domain in full, completed from reference TRBV11-2 and TRBJ2-2, reads EAGVAQSPRYKIIEKRQSVAFWCNPISGHATLYWYQQILGQGPKLLIQFQNNGVVDDSQLPKDRFSAERLKGVDSTLKIQPAKLEDSAVYLCASSLASTGELFFGEGSRLTVL.